Below, 27 T cell receptor beta chains from the same sample are listed, as sequenced in a study of cytomegalovirus exposure and HLA in healthy donors. Primers for the PCR totalled 60 Vbeta and 13 Jbeta. Produced via immunoSEQ multiplex PCR; TCRdb's table is partial and in-frame only. The profile shows approximately 170,000 clones, 75% to 90% of them singletons. Sequenced input: PBMCs. These receptors came from a boy aged 2 to 10 in good health and CMV-seronegative.

The chain carries TRBV30 and TRBJ1-6; 8 bases are a match to TRBD1. The CDR3 sequence is 18 residues long. V trimming: 3 bases; J trimming: 0 bases; junction bases outside the gene matches: 10. From germline, CDR1 is GTSNPN and CDR2 SVGIG (reference sequence). The CDR3 sequence: CAWSHGQGQSSYNSPLHF. As DNA, the CDR3 is TGTGCCTGGAGCCATGGACAGGGACAGAGCTCCTATAATTCACCCCTCCACTTT.

The rearrangement joins TRBV7-9 to TRBJ2-1; TRBD2 aligns across 7 bases. CDR3 length: 14 amino acids. CDR1 SEHNR and CDR2 FQNEAQ come from the germline V gene (reference sequence). V was clipped by 8 bases and J by 7 bases; unmatched bases: 11. The CDR3 coding sequence is TGTGCCAGCGAAATGGCGGGGGTTACAAATGAGCAGTTCTTC. Translating it yields CASEMAGVTNEQFF.

The genes are TRBV27 and TRBJ1-5; 8 bases agree with TRBD1. The CDR3 runs 16 residues. The V gene end was trimmed by 6 bases and the J gene end by 11 bases; junction bases not matched to a gene: 18. CDR1 is MNHEY and CDR2 is SMNVEV in the germline V gene (reference sequence). The CDR3 here is CASSSRTGLVQGSQHF. The CDR3 nucleotides read TGTGCCAGCAGCTCCCGGACAGGGTTGGTACAAGGGTCCCAGCATTTT.

The chain has TRBV7-2 and TRBJ1-3; maybe TRBD1 (6 bases). Germline V gene sequence: CDR1 SGHTA, CDR2 FQGNSA. The CDR3 sequence is 15 residues long. V dropped 5 bases and J dropped 2 bases, with 13 bases sitting between them. CDR3 protein: CASSPQGDTGNTIYF. CDR3 coding DNA: TGTGCCAGCAGCCCACAGGGTGATACTGGAAACACCATATATTTT. Combining the CDR3 with reference TRBV7-2 and TRBJ1-3 gives the whole variable domain GAGVSQSPSNKVTEKGKDVELRCDPISGHTALYWYRQSLGQGLEFLIYFQGNSAPDKSGLPSDRFSAERTGGSVSTLTIQRTQQEDSAVYLCASSPQGDTGNTIYFGEGSWLTVV.

In its sample, this clone was seen once. The chain joins TRBV18 to TRBJ1-4, with 7 bases fitting TRBD1. V lost 4 bases to trimming and J lost 3 bases; unmatched junction nucleotides: 11. The CDR3 runs 17 residues. Germline V lookup: CDR1 KGHSH, CDR2 LQKENI. The CDR3 nucleotides read TGTGCCAGCTCACTACAGGGGCTACCCACATCTAATGAAAAACTGTTTTTT. It is translated as CASSLQGLPTSNEKLFF.

The chain carries TRBV7-9 and TRBJ2-5; 10 bases match TRBD2. CDR3 size: 15 residues. Germline V lookup: CDR1 SEHNR, CDR2 FQNEAQ (reference sequence). J was trimmed by 2 bases and V by 2 bases; bases with no gene match: 2. The CDR3 region is CASSLPSGGQETQYF. In nucleotides, the CDR3 is TGTGCCAGCAGCTTACCTAGCGGGGGACAAGAGACCCAGTACTTC.

This clone was counted a few times. The V call is TRBV29-1, the J call TRBJ2-7; TRBD1 matches at 9 bases. CDR1 SQVTM and CDR2 ANQGSEA come from the germline V gene. This CDR3 has 14 residues. The trim removed 7 bases at V and 2 bases at J, leaving 9 bases unmatched. The DNA for the CDR3 is TGCAGCGAAAAAACCGGGACAGGGACCTACGAGCAGTACTTC. This sequence encodes CSEKTGTGTYEQYF.

V gene TRBV11-2 combines with J gene TRBJ2-3, with 11 bases matching TRBD2. This CDR3 spans 17 amino acids. Germline V gene data show CDR1 as SGHAT and CDR2 as FQNNGV. Trimming at V came to 4 bases and at J to 3 bases, leaving 9 bases not matched to a gene. Here the CDR3 DNA reads TGTGCCAGCAGCTCACCGACTAGCGGGGACGGGACAGATACGCAGTATTTT. This sequence encodes CASSSPTSGDGTDTQYF. Drawing the rest from reference TRBV11-2 and TRBJ2-3, the complete variable domain is EAGVAQSPRYKIIEKRQSVAFWCNPISGHATLYWYQQILGQGPKLLIQFQNNGVVDDSQLPKDRFSAERLKGVDSTLKIQPAKLEDSAVYLCASSSPTSGDGTDTQYFGPGTRLTVL.

The chain carries TRBV7-8 and TRBJ2-2; D might be TRBD1 (6 bases). There are 15 residues in the CDR3. Trimming removed 1 base from V and 5 bases from J, with 11 bases in between. The V gene's germline CDR1 is SGHVS and CDR2 FQNEAQ. CDR3 in DNA: TGTGCCAGCAGCTTAGTGCGGACAGCGACCGGGGAGCTGTTTTTT. Amino acid sequence: CASSLVRTATGELFF.

The CDR3 is CSVCDDILNTEAFF. CDR3 DNA sequence: TGCAGCGTCTGCGACGACATACTGAACACTGAAGCTTTCTTT. This sequence joins TRBV29-1 and TRBJ1-1; D gene uncertain. CDR1 and CDR2 from the germline V gene are SQVTM and ANQGSEA. Trimming shortened V by 6 bases and J by 0 bases, and 14 bases separated the two germline ends. The CDR3 covers 14 residues.

This clone is a singleton in its sample. The chain joins TRBV19 to TRBJ1-5; 7 bases are shared with TRBD1. Germline V gene lookup returns CDR1 LNHDA and CDR2 SQIVND (reference sequence). V was pared by 7 bases and J by 13 bases, with 10 bases of the junction left unmatched. This CDR3 is 12 amino acids long. The CDR3 DNA reads TGTGCCAGTAATTCGCCACAGGGGCTTCAGCATTTT. Translation: CASNSPQGLQHF.

The chain uses TRBV6-1 and TRBJ1-1; D might be TRBD1 (6 bases). V lost 4 bases and J 1 base, leaving 10 bases between the germline ends. The germline V gene has CDR1 MNHNS and CDR2 SASEGT. The CDR3 has 14 residues. The CDR3 region is CASSVGQENTEAFF. The CDR3 DNA follows: TGTGCCAGCAGTGTGGGACAAGAGAACACTGAAGCTTTCTTT.

This chain uses TRBV30 with TRBJ2-2; 8 positions match TRBD2. With V trimmed by 1 base and J by 4 bases, 14 bases remained unmatched. The CDR3 sequence is 18 residues long. The germline gives CDR1 GTSNPN, CDR2 SVGIG (reference sequence). The CDR3 loop is CAWSGINKRERSTGELFF. The CDR3 coding sequence is TGTGCCTGGAGTGGAATAAACAAGCGGGAGAGGTCCACCGGGGAGCTGTTTTTT.

The chain links TRBV6-4 to TRBJ2-7; 11 nucleotides line up with TRBD2. With 7 bases clipped from V and 6 bases from J, the junction kept 5 bases outside the gene matches. This CDR3 has 13 residues. Germline CDR1 reads MRHNA; CDR2 reads SNTAGT. The CDR3 reads CASNRLAGFEQYV. In DNA, the CDR3 is TGTGCCAGCAACCGACTAGCGGGATTCGAGCAGTACGTC.

This chain joins TRBV5-5 and TRBJ1-5; D gene unclear. V dropped 2 bases and J dropped 0 bases, with 6 bases sitting between them. CDR1 and CDR2 (germline): SGHKS, YYEKEE (reference sequence). This CDR3 region has 14 residues. CDR3 in amino acids: CASSFEYSNQPQHF. The CDR3 DNA reads TGTGCCAGCAGCTTTGAGTATAGCAATCAGCCCCAGCATTTT.

A word on this clone: Other DNA sequences in this specimen translate into the identical CDR3. The chain employs TRBV6-1 and TRBJ1-5; D uncertain. This CDR3 is built from 13 residues. Germline V gene data show CDR1 as MNHNS and CDR2 as SASEGT. Deletions cut 5 bases from V and 2 bases from J, with 7 bases between. CDR3 sequence reads: CASSTGGNQPQHF. The CDR3 DNA is TGTGCCAGCAGTACGGGAGGCAATCAGCCCCAGCATTTT.

The chain joins TRBV5-6 to TRBJ2-3, with 7 bases aligning to TRBD2. The ends lost 4 bases at V and 4 bases at J; junction bases unmatched: 6. Germline V CDR1 and CDR2: SGHDT, YYEEEE. The CDR3 has 14 amino acids. The CDR3 here is CASSPAGVADTQYF. In DNA form, the CDR3 reads TGTGCCAGCAGCCCTGCGGGAGTTGCAGATACGCAGTATTTT.

The chain employs TRBV29-1 and TRBJ1-3, with 8 bases that match TRBD1. The CDR3 extends over 11 amino acids. Germline V gives CDR1 SQVTM, CDR2 ANQGSEA. V trimming: 7 bases; J trimming: 8 bases; junction bases outside the gene matches: 4. The CDR3 bases are TGCAGCGGGGAGACAGGGGACACCATATATTTT. It translates to CSGETGDTIYF.

The rearrangement uses TRBV6-6 and TRBJ2-3; possible D gene TRBD2, 5 bases. CDR1 is MNHNY, CDR2 SVGAGI, per germline (reference sequence). V was cut by 0 bases and J by 7 bases, with 14 bases left in between. The CDR3 consists of 15 residues. The CDR3 DNA reads TGTGCCAGCAGTTACTCACCGGGGAGTCAGCATACGCAGTATTTT. Translated: CASSYSPGSQHTQYF.

The gene calls are TRBV7-9 and TRBJ2-7; no clear D. The CDR3 spans 15 residues. The germline V gene encodes CDR1 SEHNR and CDR2 FQNEAQ (reference sequence). V was shortened by 4 bases and J by 0 bases, with 13 bases between the two germline ends. CDR3 in amino acids: CASSSPGTPSYEQYF. The CDR3 DNA is TGTGCCAGCAGCTCGCCAGGCACACCCTCCTACGAGCAGTACTTC.

The chain links TRBV23-1 to TRBJ1-6; D may be TRBD1 (5 bases). TRBV23-1 is assigned to the ORF class and has an uncertain function. This CDR3 region has 14 residues. The V end was cut by 5 bases, the J end by 4 bases, with 9 bases between. The CDR3 coding sequence is TGCGCCAGCAGTAACAGACAGTATAATTCACCCCTCCACTTT. As protein: CASSNRQYNSPLHF.

This rearrangement joins TRBV30 to TRBJ1-1; D remains ambiguous. CDR3 length equals 13 residues. V was clipped by 2 bases and J by 0 bases, with 7 bases between them. Germline lookup yields CDR1 GTSNPN and CDR2 SVGIG (reference sequence). CDR3 nucleotide sequence: TGTGCCTGGAGTCTTAGTGTGAACACTGAAGCTTTCTTT. Its protein product is CAWSLSVNTEAFF.

The chain couples TRBV2 to TRBJ2-3, with D possibly being TRBD2 (6 bases). CDR1 SNHLY and CDR2 FYNNEI come from the germline V gene. This CDR3 is built from 12 residues. Trimming left V 6 bases short and J 5 bases short, with 9 bases between. The CDR3 sequence is CASSRTKDTQYF. DNA for the CDR3: TGTGCCAGCAGCCGGACTAAAGATACGCAGTATTTT.

The gene calls are TRBV10-1 and TRBJ2-3; D possibly corresponds to TRBD2 (5 bases). CDR3 size: 17 residues. The V gene's germline CDR1 is WNHNN and CDR2 SYGVQD (reference sequence). Trimming took 0 bases from V and 0 from J, leaving 13 bases between them. In nucleotides, the CDR3 is TGCGCCAGCAGTGAGTCCCGGGAAGAGGGAAGCACAGATACGCAGTATTTT. This gives the protein CASSESREEGSTDTQYF.

The chain employs TRBV6-1 and TRBJ1-5, with D hard to call. This CDR3 comprises 14 residues. CDR1 and CDR2 (germline): MNHNS, SASEGT. V shed 5 bases and J shed 0 bases, with 8 bases lying between them. The CDR3 region is CASSLQYSNQPQHF. Here the CDR3 DNA reads TGTGCCAGCAGTCTACAGTATAGCAATCAGCCCCAGCATTTT.

This clone was recorded a few times. The V call is TRBV30, the J call TRBJ1-2; D gene uncertain. The length of the CDR3 is 15 residues. Germline assignment: CDR1 GTSNPN and CDR2 SVGIG (reference sequence). V gave up 2 bases and J gave up 5 bases, with 18 bases separating them. In DNA form, the CDR3 reads TGTGCCTGGAGTCCGACCCATTCGGGTTCTTATGGCTACACCTTC. Encoded protein: CAWSPTHSGSYGYTF.

The rearrangement links TRBV2 to TRBJ2-3, with 9 bases fitting TRBD1. The CDR3 has 14 residues. J gave up 2 bases and V 8 bases, and 5 bases lay outside the gene matches. Germline V gives CDR1 SNHLY, CDR2 FYNNEI. DNA of the CDR3: TGTGCCAGCGCACAGGGGGCAAACACAGATACGCAGTATTTT. Protein: CASAQGANTDTQYF.